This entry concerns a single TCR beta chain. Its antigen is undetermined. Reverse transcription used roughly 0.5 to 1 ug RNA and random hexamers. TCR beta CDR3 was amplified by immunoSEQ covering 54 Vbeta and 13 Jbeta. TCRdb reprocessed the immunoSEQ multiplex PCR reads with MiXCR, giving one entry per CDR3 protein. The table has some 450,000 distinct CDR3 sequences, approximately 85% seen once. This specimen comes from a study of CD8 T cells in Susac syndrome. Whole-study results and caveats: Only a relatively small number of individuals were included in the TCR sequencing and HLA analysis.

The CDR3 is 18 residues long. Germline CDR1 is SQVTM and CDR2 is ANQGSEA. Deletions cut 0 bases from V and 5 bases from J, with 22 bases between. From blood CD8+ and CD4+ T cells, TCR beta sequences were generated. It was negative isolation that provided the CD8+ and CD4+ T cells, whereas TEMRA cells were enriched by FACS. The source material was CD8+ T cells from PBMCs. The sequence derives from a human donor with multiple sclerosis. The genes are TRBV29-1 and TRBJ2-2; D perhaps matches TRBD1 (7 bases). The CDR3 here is CSVEDQWGETGETGELFF. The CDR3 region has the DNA TGCAGCGTTGAAGATCAATGGGGGGAAACAGGGGAGACCGGGGAGCTGTTTTTT.